This T cell receptor (beta chain) is from a study of T cells in Graves' hyperthyroidism and ophthalmopathy. General observations from the study: Prediction of ophthalmopathy progression came a median around 6.5 months pre-onset.

In this sample, this clonotype turned up many times. Its antigen is undetermined. Ophthalmopathy patients showed a Clinical Activity Score of at least 3, NOSPECS grade of at least 4 and duration under 3 months. From RNA transcripts, TCR beta CDR3 regions were amplified. An initial round of RT-PCR targeting the TCR CDR3 relied on the HTBI primer set. TCRdb fed the multiplex PCR reads into MiXCR, producing one record per CDR3 protein. The data contain about 640,000 distinct CDR3 sequences, roughly 20% of them seen just once; the ten biggest clones take up about 35%. The receptor's source is a man aged 25 to 45 with Graves' ophthalmopathy. Sequences were obtained from blood.

The CDR3 here is CASSSRTGAGAEAFF. The CDR3 nucleotides read TGTGCCAGCAGCTCCCGGACAGGGGCGGGAGCTGAAGCTTTCTTT. The chain employs TRBV11-2 and TRBJ1-1; 9 bases line up with TRBD1. The CDR3 extends over 15 amino acids. The trim removed 4 bases at V and 6 bases at J, leaving 9 bases unmatched. Germline CDR1 and CDR2: SGHAT and FQNNGV.